These T cell receptor beta chains were read from a single sample in a study of blood T cell repertoires in COVID-19. Sequencing used immunoSEQ multiplex PCR; TCRdb keeps in-frame clones, though not all of them. The data contain about 180,000 clones, approximately 90% of them seen just once; the ten biggest clones take up roughly 2.9%. The specimen was peripheral blood. These receptors were taken from a woman aged 25-40 years with active or convalescent COVID-19. The CDR3 runs from the conserved cysteine through the conserved F or W. D genes are given only for firm matches. Clone size is given for some rows only: seen once, a few or many times, or a class if the clone is expanded.

NA,TRBD1,TRBJ1-1,TRBV7-9,TGTGCCAGCAGCCCAGACAGGGCGAACACTGAAGCTTTCTTT,CASSPDRANTEAFF
NA,NA,TRBJ2-7,TRBV28,TGTGCCAGCAGTCTACCCGGGTCGCCCTGGGAGCAGTACTTC,CASSLPGSPWEQYF
NA,TRBD2,TRBJ2-5,TRBV7-6,TGTGCCAGCAGCTCGGGGGGTTTGCAAGAGACCCAGTACTTC,CASSSGGLQETQYF
NA,NA,TRBJ1-2,TRBV20-1,TGCAGTGCTCAAAAGAGAGGCTACACCTTC,CSAQKRGYTF
NA,TRBD2,TRBJ2-1,TRBV3-1/TRBV3-2,TGTGCCAGCAGCCAAGACAGTAGCGGGGGTTTGAGGGATGAGCAGTTCTTC,CASSQDSSGGLRDEQFF
NA,NA,TRBJ2-7,TRBV29-1,TGCAGCGTGTTGTTAACAGCCGCCTACGAGCAGTACTTC,CSVLLTAAYEQYF
NA,TRBD2,TRBJ2-5,TRBV5-5,TGTGCCAGCAGCTTGGGGACTAGCTTCTACGGGGAGACCCAGTACTTC,CASSLGTSFYGETQYF
NA,NA,TRBJ2-7,TRBV7-2,TGTGCCAGCAGCCTAGGGGGAGGGCCTCAAGGCTACGAGCAGTACTTC,CASSLGGGPQGYEQYF
NA,NA,TRBJ2-3,TRBV18,TGTGCCAGCTCACCACCAACCACTAGCACAGATACGCAGTATTTT,CASSPPTTSTDTQYF
once,TRBD1,TRBJ1-3,TRBV7-8,TGTGCCAGCAGCTTAGCGCTCTCCACGGGACAGGGAAACACCATATATTTT,CASSLALSTGQGNTIYF
NA,NA,TRBJ2-1,TRBV29-1,TGCAGCGGCGGGCGAGTCGCCTACAATGAGCAGTTCTTC,CSGGRVAYNEQFF
NA,NA,TRBJ1-2,TRBV7-9,TGTGCCAGCAGCTCATCCAGGGGAACGGTTAACTATGGCTACACCTTC,CASSSSRGTVNYGYTF
NA,TRBD1,TRBJ2-7,TRBV11-2,TGTGCCAGCAGGCGGACAGGTGCCTACGAGCAGTACTTC,CASRRTGAYEQYF
NA,TRBD1,TRBJ1-2,TRBV13,TGTGCCAGCAGCTTATGGGGCACCGGGACAGAACATGGCTACACCTTC,CASSLWGTGTEHGYTF
NA,NA,TRBJ2-3,TRBV25-1,TGTGCCAGCAGTGAGCACAGGTCTTCTAGCACAGATACGCAGTATTTT,CASSEHRSSSTDTQYF
NA,TRBD1,TRBJ2-7,TRBV29-1,TGCAGCGTTGGAGGTGCGGGACAGGGATCCTACGAGCAGTACTTC,CSVGGAGQGSYEQYF
NA,TRBD1,TRBJ1-4,TRBV11-3,TGTGCCAGCAGCTCCCGACAGGGTTGGACTAATGAAAAACTGTTTTTT,CASSSRQGWTNEKLFF
NA,NA,TRBJ2-5,TRBV5-1,TGCGCCAGCAGCTTGACGGTGAACCAAGAGACCCAGTACTTC,CASSLTVNQETQYF
NA,TRBD1,TRBJ1-5,TRBV2,TGTGCCAGCAGTGTGGGACAGGTTATCTCCAATCAGCCCCAGCATTTT,CASSVGQVISNQPQHF
NA,NA,TRBJ1-1,TRBV19,TGTGCCAGTAGTATTTTCGGGGTCCGAATGAACACTGAAGCTTTCTTT,CASSIFGVRMNTEAFF
once,NA,TRBJ2-7,TRBV6-6,TGTGCCAGCAGGGCTAGGAACGAGCAGTACTTC,CASRARNEQYF
NA,NA,TRBJ2-5,TRBV2,TGTGCCAGCAGCGAACTGACTAGCCAAGAGACCCAGTACTTC,CASSELTSQETQYF
NA,NA,TRBJ2-5,TRBV5-6,TGTGCCAGCAGCGCCTGGGGGGTGCAAGAGACCCAGTACTTC,CASSAWGVQETQYF
NA,TRBD2,TRBJ2-1,TRBV24-1,TGTGCCACCAGTGACCCGACTAGCGGGGGCAATGAGCAGTTCTTC,CATSDPTSGGNEQFF
NA,NA,TRBJ2-5,TRBV27,TGTGCCAGCAGAAGAAACTCCCAAGAGACCCAGTACTTC,CASRRNSQETQYF
NA,TRBD2,TRBJ2-5,TRBV13,TGTGCCAGCAGCTTAGACCTAGCGGGGGTAGAGACCCAGTACTTC,CASSLDLAGVETQYF
NA,TRBD2,TRBJ2-2,TRBV2,TGTGCCAGCCTACCCGGCTCCCTAGCGGCGAACACCGGGGAGCTGTTTTTT,CASLPGSLAANTGELFF